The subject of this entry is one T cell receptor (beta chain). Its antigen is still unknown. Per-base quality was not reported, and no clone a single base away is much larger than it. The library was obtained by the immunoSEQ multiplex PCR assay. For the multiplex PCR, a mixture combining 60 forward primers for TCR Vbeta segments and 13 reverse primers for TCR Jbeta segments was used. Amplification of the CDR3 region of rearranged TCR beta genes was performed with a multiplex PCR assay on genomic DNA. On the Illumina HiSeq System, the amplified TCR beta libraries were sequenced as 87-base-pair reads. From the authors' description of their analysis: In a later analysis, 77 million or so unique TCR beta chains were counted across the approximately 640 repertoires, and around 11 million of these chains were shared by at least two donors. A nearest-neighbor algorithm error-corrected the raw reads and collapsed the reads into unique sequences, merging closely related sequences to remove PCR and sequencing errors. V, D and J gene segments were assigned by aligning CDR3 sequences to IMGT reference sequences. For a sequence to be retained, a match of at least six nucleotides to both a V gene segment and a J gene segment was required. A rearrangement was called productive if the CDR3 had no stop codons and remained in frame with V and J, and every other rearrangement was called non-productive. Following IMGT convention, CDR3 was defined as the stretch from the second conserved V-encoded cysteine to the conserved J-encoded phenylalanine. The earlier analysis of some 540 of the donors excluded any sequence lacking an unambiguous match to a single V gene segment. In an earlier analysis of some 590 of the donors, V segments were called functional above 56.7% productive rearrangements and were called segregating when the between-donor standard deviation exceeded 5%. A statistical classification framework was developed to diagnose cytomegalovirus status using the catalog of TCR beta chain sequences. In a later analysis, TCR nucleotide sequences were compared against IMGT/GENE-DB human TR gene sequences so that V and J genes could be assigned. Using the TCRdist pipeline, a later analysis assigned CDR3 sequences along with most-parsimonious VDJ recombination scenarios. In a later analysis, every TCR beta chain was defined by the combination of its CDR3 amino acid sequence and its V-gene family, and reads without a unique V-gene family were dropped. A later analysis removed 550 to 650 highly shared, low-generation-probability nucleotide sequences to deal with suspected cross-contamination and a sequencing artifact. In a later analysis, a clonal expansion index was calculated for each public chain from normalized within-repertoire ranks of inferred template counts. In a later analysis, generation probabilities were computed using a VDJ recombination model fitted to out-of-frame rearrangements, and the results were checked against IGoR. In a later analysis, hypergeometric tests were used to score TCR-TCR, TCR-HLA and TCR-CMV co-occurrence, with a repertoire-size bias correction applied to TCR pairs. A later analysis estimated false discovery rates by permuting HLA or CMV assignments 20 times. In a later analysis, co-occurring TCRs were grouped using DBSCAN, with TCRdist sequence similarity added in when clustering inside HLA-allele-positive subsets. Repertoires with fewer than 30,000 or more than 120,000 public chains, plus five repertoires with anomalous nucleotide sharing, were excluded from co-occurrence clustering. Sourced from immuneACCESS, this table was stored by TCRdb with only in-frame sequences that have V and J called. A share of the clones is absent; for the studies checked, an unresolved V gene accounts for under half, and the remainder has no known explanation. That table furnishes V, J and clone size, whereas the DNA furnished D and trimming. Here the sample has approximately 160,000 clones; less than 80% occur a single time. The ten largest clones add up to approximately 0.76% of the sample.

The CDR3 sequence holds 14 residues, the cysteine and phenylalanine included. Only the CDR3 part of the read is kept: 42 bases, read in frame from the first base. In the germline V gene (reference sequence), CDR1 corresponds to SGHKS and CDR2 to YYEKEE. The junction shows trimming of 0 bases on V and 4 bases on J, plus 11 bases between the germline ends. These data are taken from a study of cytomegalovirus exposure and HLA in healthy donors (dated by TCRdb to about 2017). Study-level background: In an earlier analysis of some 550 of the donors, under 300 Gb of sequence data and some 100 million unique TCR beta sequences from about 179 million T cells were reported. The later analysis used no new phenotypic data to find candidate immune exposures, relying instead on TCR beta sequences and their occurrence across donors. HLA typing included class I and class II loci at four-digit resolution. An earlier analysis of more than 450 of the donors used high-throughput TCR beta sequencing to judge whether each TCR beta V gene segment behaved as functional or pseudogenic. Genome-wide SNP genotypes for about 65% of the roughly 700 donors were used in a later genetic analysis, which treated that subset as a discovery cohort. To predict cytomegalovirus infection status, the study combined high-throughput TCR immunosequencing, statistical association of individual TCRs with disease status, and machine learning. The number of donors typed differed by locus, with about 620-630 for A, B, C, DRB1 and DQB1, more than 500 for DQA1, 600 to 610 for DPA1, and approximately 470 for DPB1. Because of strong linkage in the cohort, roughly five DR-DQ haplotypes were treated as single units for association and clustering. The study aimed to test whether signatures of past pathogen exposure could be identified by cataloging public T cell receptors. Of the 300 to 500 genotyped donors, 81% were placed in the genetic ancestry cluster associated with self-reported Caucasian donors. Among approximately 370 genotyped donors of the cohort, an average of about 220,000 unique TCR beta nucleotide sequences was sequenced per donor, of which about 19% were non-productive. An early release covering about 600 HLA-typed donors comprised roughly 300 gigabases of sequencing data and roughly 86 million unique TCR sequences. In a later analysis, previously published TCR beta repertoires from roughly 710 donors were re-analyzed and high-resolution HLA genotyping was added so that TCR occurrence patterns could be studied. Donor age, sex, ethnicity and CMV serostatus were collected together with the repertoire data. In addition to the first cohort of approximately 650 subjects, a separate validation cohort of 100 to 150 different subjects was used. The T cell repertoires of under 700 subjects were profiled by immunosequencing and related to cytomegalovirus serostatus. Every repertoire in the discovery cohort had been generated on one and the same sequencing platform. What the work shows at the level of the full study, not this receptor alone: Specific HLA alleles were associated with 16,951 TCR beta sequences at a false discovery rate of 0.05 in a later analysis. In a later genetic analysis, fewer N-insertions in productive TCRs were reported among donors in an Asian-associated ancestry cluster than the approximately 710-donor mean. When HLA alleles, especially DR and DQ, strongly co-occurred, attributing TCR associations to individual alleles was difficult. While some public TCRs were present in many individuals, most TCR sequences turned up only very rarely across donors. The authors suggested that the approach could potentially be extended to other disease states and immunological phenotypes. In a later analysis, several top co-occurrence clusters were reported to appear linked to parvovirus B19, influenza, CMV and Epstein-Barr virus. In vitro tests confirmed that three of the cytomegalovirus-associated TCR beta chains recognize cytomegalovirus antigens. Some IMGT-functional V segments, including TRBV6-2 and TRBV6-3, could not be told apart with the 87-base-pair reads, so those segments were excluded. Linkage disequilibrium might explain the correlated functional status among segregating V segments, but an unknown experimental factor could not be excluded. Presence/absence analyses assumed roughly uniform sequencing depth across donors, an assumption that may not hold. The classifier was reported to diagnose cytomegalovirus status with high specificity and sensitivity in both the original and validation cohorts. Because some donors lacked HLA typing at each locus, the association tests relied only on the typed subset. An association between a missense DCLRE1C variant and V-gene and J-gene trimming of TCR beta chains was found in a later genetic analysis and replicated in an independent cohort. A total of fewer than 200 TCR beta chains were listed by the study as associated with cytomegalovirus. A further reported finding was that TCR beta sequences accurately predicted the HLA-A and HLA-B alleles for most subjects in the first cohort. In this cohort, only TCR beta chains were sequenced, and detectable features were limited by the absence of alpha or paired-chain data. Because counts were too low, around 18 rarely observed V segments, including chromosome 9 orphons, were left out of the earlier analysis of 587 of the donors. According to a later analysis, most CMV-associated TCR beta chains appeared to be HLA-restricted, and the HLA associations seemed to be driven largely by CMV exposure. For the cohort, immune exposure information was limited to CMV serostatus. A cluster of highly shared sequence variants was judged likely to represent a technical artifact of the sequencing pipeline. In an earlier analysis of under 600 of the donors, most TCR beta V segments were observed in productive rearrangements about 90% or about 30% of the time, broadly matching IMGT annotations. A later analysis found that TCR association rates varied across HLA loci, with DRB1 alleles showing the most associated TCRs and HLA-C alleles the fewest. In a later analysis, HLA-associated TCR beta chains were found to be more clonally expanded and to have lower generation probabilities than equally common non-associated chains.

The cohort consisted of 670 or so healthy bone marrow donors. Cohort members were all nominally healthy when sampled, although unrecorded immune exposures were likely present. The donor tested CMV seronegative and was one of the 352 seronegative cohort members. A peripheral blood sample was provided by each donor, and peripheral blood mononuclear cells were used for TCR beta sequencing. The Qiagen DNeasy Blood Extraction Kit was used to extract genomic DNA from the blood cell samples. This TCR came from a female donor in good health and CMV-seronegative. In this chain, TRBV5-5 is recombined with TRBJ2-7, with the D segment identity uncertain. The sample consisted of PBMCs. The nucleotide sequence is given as TGTGCCAGCAGCTTGGGGGCAAACTCGTACGAGCAGTACTTC. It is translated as CASSLGANSYEQYF.